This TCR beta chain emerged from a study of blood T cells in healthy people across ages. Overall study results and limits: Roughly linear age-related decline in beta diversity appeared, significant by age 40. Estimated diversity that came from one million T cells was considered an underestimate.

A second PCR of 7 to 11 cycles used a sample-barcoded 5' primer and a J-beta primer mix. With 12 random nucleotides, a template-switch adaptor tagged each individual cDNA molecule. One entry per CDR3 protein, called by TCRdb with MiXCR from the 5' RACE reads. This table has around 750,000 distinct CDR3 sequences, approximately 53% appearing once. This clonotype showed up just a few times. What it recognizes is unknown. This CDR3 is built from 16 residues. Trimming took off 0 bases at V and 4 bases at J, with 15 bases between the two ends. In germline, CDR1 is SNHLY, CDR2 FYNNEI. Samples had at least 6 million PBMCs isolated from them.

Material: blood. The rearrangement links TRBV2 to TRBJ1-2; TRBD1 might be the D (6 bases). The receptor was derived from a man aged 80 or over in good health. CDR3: CASSEAARTASYGYTF. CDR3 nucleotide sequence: TGTGCCAGCAGTGAAGCTGCTCGGACAGCGTCCTATGGCTACACCTTC. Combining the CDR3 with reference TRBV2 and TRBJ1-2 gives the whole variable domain EPEVTQTPSHQVTQMGQEVILRCVPISNHLYFYWYRQILGQKVEFLVSFYNNEISEKSEIFDDQFSVERPDGSNFTLKIRSTKLEDSAMYFCASSEAARTASYGYTFGSGTRLTVV.